The 4 T cell receptor beta chains reported below all come from one sample, sequenced in a study of CD8 T cells in ankylosing spondylitis. TCRdb recomputed calls from the 5' RACE reads with MiXCR, one row per CDR3 protein. In the table there are around 320,000 distinct CDR3 sequences, roughly 20% of which are singletons. Sequences were obtained from blood, either unsorted or a sorted T cell fraction (not recorded which). Source of these receptors: a female donor with ankylosing spondylitis or in good health (not recorded which).

This clonotype was observed a single time. The J gene is TRBJ1-5, the V gene TRBV7-9; 8 positions match TRBD1. The CDR3 consists of 17 residues. The trim removed 9 bases at V and 6 bases at J, leaving 19 bases unmatched. CDR1 is SEHNR and CDR2 is FQNEAQ in the germline V gene (reference sequence). CDR3 amino acids: CARSPFTYRGKIQPQHF. The CDR3 coding sequence is TGTGCCAGAAGCCCTTTTACCTACAGGGGGAAGATTCAGCCCCAGCATTTT.

The V and J genes are TRBV6-2 or TRBV6-3 and TRBJ2-7, with 8 bases fitting TRBD2. Germline-derived CDR1 and CDR2 are MNHEY and SVGEGT. The V and J ends lost 6 bases and 6 bases, in that order; junction bases with no gene match: 16. This CDR3 spans 16 amino acids. Here the CDR3 DNA reads TGTGCCAGCAGGGACGGAGGTGCGGGAGGCTTGATCGAGCAGTACTTC. It specifies CASRDGGAGGLIEQYF.

In regard to this clonotype: This may come from a read error, since a much larger clone is one base off. The chain is built from TRBV5-1 and TRBJ2-3; perhaps D is TRBD1 or TRBD2 (5 bases each). The CDR3 is 15 amino acids. V lost 0 bases and J lost 1, with 9 bases in between. CDR1 and CDR2 (germline): SGHRS, YFSETQ. CDR3 sequence reads: CASSLDGAGTDTQYF. The CDR3, as DNA: TGCGCCAGCAGCTTGGACGGGGCTGGCACAGATACGCAGTATTTT.

This clonotype was seen a handful of times. This chain uses TRBV9 with TRBJ1-2; D unclear. The V end was cut by 0 bases, the J end by 2 bases, with 5 bases between. Germline V lookup: CDR1 SGDLS, CDR2 YYNGEE. This CDR3 is 13 amino acids long. DNA of the CDR3: TGTGCCAGCAGCGTAGACGGCAACTATGGCTACACCTTC. It yields the protein CASSVDGNYGYTF.